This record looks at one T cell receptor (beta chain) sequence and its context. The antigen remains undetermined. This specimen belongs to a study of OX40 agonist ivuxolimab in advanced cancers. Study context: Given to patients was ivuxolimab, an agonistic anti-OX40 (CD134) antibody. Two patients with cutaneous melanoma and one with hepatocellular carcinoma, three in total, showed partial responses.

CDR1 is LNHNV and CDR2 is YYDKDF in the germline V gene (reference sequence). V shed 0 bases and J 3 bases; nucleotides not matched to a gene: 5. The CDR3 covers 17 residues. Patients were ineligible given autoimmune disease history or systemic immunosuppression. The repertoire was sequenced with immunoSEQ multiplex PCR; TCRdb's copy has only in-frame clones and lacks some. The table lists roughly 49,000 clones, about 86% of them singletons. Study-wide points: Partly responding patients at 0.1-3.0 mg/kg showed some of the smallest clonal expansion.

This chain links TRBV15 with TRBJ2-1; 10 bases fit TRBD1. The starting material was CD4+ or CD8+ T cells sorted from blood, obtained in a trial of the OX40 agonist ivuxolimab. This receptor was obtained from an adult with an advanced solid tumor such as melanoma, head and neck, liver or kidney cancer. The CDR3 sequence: CATSRDLGTGVYNEQFF. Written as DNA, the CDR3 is TGTGCCACCAGCAGAGATTTGGGGACAGGGGTCTACAATGAGCAGTTCTTC. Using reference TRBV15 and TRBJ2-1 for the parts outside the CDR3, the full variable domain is DAMVIQNPRYQVTQFGKPVTLSCSQTLNHNVMYWYQQKSSQAPKLLFHYYDKDFNNEADTPDNFQSRRPNTSFCFLDIRSPGLGDTAMYLCATSRDLGTGVYNEQFFGPGTRLTVL.